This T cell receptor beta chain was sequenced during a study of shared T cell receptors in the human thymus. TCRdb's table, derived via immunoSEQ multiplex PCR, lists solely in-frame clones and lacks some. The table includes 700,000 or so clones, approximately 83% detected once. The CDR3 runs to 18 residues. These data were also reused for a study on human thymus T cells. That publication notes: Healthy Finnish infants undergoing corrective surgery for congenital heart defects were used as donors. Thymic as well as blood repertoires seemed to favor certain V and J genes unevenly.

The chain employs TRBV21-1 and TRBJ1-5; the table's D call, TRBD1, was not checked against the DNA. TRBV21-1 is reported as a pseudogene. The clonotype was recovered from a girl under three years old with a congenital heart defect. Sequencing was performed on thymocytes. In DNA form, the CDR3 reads TGTGCCAGCAGCCCATCAAGGGGGCGCTTAATCGGCAATCAGCCCCAGCATTTT. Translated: CASSPSRGRLIGNQPQHF.